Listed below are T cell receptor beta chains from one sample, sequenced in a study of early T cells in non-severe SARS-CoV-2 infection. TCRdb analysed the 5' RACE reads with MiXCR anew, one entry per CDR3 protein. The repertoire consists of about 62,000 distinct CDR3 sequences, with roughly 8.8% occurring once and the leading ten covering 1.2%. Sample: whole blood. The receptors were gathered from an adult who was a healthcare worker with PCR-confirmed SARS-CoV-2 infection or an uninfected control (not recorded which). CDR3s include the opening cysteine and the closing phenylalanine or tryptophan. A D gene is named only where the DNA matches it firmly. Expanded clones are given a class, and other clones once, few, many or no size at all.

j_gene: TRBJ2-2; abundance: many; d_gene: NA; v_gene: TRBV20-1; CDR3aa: CRVSNANTGELFF; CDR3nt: TGCAGGGTTTCTAACGCGAACACCGGGGAGCTGTTTTTT
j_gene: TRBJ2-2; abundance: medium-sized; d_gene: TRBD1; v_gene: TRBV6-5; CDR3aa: CASSYKTGVTGELFF; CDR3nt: TGTGCCAGCAGTTATAAGACAGGGGTGACCGGGGAGCTGTTTTTT
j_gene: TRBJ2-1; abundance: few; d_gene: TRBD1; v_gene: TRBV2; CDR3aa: CASSENRQGKFF; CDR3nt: TGTGCCAGCAGTGAAAACAGACAGGGGAAGTTCTTC
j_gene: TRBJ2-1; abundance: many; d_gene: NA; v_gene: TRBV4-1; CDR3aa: CASSQGGAGQFF; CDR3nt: TGCGCCAGCAGCCAAGGGGGAGCCGGGCAGTTCTTC
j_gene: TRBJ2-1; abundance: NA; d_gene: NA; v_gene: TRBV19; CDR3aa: CASSIVERWTYNEQFF; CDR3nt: TGTGCCAGTAGTATAGTCGAGCGATGGACCTACAATGAGCAGTTCTTC
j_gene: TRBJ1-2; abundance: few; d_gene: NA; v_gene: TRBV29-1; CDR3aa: CSVGSGYLDGYTF; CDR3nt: TGCAGCGTTGGATCAGGGTACCTAGATGGCTACACCTTC
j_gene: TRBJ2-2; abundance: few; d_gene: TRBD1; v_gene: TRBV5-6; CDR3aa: CASSLSGTGGTGELFF; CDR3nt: TGTGCCAGCAGCTTGTCCGGGACAGGGGGCACCGGGGAGCTGTTTTTT
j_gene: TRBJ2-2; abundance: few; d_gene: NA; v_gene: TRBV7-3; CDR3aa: CASSWEVAGELFF; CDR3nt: TGTGCCAGCAGCTGGGAAGTGGCCGGGGAGCTGTTTTTT
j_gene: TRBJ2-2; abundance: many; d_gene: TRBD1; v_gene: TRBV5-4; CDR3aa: CASSSRGFSTGELFF; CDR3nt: TGTGCCAGCAGCTCCAGGGGGTTTAGCACCGGGGAGCTGTTTTTT
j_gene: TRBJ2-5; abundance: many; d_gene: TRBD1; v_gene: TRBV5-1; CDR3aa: CASSFGRTGQETQYF; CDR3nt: TGCGCCAGCAGCTTCGGTAGGACAGGACAAGAGACCCAGTACTTC
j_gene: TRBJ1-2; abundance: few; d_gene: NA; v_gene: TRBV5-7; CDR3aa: CASRSSRGGSGYTF; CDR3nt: TGTGCCAGCAGAAGTAGCAGGGGCGGTAGTGGCTACACCTTC
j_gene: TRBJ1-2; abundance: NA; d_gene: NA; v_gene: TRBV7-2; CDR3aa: CASSLSSRKINLNYGYTF; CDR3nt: TGTGCCAGCAGCCTTAGTTCTCGGAAAATAAACCTTAACTATGGCTACACCTTC
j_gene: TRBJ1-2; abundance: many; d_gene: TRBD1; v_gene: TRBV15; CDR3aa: CATSRGTGSNYGYTF; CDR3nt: TGTGCCACCAGCAGAGGGACAGGGAGTAACTATGGCTACACCTTC
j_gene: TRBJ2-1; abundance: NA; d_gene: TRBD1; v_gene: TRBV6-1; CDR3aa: CASSGVRTGRVNNEQFF; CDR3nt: TGTGCCAGCAGTGGGGTGCGGACAGGGAGAGTGAACAATGAGCAGTTCTTC
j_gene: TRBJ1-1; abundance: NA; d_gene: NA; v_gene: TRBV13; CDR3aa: CASSLSVLNTEAFF; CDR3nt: TGTGCCAGCAGCTTATCGGTTCTGAACACTGAAGCTTTCTTT
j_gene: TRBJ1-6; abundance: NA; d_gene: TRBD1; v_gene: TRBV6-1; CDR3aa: CASSEPGGMNNSPLHF; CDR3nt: TGTGCCAGCAGTGAGCCAGGGGGTATGAATAATTCACCCCTCCACTTT
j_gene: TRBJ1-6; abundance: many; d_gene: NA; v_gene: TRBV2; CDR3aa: CASSENSDRFRSSYNSPLHF; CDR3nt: TGTGCCAGCAGTGAAAACTCCGACAGATTTAGGAGCTCCTATAATTCACCCCTCCACTTT
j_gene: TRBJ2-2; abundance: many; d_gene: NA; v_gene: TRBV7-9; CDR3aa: CASSLFAATGELFF; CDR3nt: TGTGCCAGCAGCTTATTCGCGGCTACCGGGGAGCTGTTTTTT
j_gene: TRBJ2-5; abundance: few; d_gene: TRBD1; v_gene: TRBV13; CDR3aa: CASSSWTGQETQYF; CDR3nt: TGTGCCAGCAGCTCCTGGACAGGCCAAGAGACCCAGTACTTC
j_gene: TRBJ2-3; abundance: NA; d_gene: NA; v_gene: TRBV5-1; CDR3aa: CASLWGGPTDTQYF; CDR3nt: TGCGCCAGCTTATGGGGGGGGCCCACAGATACGCAGTATTTT
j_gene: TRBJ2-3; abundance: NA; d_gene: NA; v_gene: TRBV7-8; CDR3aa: CASSLGIDTQYF; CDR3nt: TGTGCCAGCAGCTTAGGCATAGATACGCAGTATTTT
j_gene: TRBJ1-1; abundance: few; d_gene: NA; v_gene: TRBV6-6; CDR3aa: CASSSFGPNTEAFF; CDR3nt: TGTGCCAGCAGTTCCTTCGGGCCGAACACTGAAGCTTTCTTT
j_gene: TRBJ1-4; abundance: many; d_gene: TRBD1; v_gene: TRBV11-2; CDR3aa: CASSSSTGGYEKLFF; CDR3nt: TGTGCCAGCAGCTCGTCGACAGGGGGGTATGAAAAACTGTTTTTT
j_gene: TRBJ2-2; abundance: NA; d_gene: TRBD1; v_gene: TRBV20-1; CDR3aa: CSAGGQGALNTGELFF; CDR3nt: TGCAGTGCCGGCGGACAGGGGGCTTTAAACACCGGGGAGCTGTTTTTT
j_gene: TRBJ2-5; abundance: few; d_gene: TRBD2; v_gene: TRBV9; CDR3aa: CASSSQRGLAQYF; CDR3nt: TGTGCCAGCAGCTCTCAGCGGGGGTTAGCCCAGTACTTC
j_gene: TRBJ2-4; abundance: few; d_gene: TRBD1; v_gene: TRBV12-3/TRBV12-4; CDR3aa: CASSATGGVAKNIQYF; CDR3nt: TGTGCCAGCAGTGCGACAGGGGGGGTAGCCAAAAACATTCAGTACTTC
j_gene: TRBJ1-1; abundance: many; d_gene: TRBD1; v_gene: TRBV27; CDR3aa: CASSPLPLGQEIEAFF; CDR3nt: TGTGCCAGCAGTCCACTCCCCCTCGGACAGGAGATTGAAGCTTTCTTT
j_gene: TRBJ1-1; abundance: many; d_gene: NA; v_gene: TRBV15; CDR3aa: CATSWPGNTEAFF; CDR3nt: TGTGCCACCAGCTGGCCAGGGAATACTGAAGCTTTCTTT
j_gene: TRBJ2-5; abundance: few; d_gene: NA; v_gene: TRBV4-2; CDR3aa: CASSQDWGEETQYF; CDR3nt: TGTGCCAGCAGCCAAGACTGGGGGGAAGAGACCCAGTACTTC
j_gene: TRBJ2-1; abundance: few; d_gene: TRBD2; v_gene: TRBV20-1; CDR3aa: CSATNTSGGYNEQFF; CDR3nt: TGCAGTGCTACAAACACTAGCGGGGGCTACAATGAGCAGTTCTTC
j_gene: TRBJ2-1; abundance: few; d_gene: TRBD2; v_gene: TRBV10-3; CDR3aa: CAIRPGLAGGNLRDEQFF; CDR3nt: TGTGCCATCAGACCGGGACTAGCGGGGGGGAACCTACGGGATGAGCAGTTCTTC
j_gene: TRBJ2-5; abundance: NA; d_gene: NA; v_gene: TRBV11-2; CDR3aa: CASSPNETQYF; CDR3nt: TGTGCCAGCAGCCCAAACGAGACCCAGTACTTC
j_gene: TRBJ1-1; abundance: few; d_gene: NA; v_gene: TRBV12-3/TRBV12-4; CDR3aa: CASSTRGNTEAFF; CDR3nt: TGTGCCAGCAGCACAAGAGGGAACACTGAAGCTTTCTTT
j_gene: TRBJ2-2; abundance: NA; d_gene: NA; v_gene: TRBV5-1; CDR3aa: CASSIQGGRNTGELFF; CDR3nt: TGCGCCAGCAGCATTCAGGGGGGTCGGAACACCGGGGAGCTGTTTTTT
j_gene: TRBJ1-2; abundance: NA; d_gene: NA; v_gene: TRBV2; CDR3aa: CASSEMGDTNYGYTF; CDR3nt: TGTGCCAGCAGTGAAATGGGCGACACCAACTATGGCTACACCTTC
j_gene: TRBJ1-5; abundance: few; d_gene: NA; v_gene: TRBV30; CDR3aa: CAWGLQGNQPQHF; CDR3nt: TGTGCCTGGGGATTGCAGGGCAATCAGCCCCAGCATTTT
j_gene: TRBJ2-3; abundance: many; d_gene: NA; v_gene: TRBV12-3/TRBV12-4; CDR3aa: CASGSSVRLSGTQYF; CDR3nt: TGTGCCAGCGGAAGCTCCGTCAGGCTCTCTGGGACGCAGTATTTT
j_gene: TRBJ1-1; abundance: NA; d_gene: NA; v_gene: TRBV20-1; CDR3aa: CSAVGTLNTEAFF; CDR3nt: TGCAGTGCTGTGGGGACACTGAACACTGAAGCTTTCTTT
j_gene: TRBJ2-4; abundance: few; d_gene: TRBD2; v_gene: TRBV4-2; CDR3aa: CASSQDPGTSGSLAKNIQYF; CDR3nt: TGTGCCAGCAGCCAAGATCCCGGGACTAGCGGGTCTTTAGCCAAAAACATTCAGTACTTC
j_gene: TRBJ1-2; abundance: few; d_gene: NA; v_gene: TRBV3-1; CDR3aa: CASSPHWENSGYTF; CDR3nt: TGTGCCAGCAGCCCCCATTGGGAGAATAGTGGCTACACCTTC
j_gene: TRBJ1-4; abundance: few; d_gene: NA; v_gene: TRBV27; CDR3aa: CARELPKLFF; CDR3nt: TGTGCCAGGGAACTGCCTAAACTGTTTTTT
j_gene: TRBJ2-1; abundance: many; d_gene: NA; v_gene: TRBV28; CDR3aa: CASSPYLPEQFF; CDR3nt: TGTGCCAGCAGTCCATACCTTCCTGAGCAGTTCTTC
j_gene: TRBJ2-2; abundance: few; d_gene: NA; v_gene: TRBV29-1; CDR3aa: CSVRGQIQTGELFF; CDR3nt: TGCAGCGTTCGTGGACAGATACAGACCGGGGAGCTGTTTTTT
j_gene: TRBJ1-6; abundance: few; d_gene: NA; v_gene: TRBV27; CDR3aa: CASSPLGDNSPLHF; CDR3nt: TGTGCCAGCAGTCCGCTGGGAGATAATTCACCCCTCCACTTT
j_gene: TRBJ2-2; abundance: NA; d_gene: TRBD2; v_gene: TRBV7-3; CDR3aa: CASSLRTRRGGNTGELFF; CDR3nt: TGTGCCAGCAGCCTACGGACTAGACGCGGGGGAAATACCGGGGAGCTGTTTTTT
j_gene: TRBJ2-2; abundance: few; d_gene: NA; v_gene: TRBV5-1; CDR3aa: CASSPSPGTVDAGELFF; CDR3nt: TGCGCCAGCAGCCCATCGCCCGGGACGGTCGACGCCGGGGAGCTGTTTTTT